These T cell receptor beta chains were read from a single sample in a study of beta chain features in type 1 diabetes. Clones were sequenced by immunoSEQ multiplex PCR, and TCRdb holds only the in-frame ones, with some missing. The sample contains under 200,000 clones, about 8.3% of which appear only once. The sequenced sample was central memory CD4+ T cells from blood. These receptors were taken from a woman aged 18-29 years with type 1 diabetes. Each CDR3 is given with its conserved first and last residue. A D gene is named only where the DNA matches it firmly. Not all rows give a size; the values are once, few, many and, for expanded clones, a class.

j_call clone_size d_call v_call cdr3_nt cdr3_aa
TRBJ2-2 few - TRBV7-2 TGTGCCAGCCTAGGGGCAGGGTGGTCCGGGGAGCTGTTTTTT CASLGAGWSGELFF
TRBJ1-2 few - TRBV6-6 TGTGCCAGCAGCGAATCAGGGCATGGCTACACCTTC CASSESGHGYTF
TRBJ2-3 - TRBD2 TRBV7-2 TGTGCCAGCAGCAACACTAGCGGGGGGGCCAATACGCAGTATTTT CASSNTSGGANTQYF
TRBJ2-2 many - TRBV14 TGTGCCAGCAGCCAAGTCACCCGGGGCACCGGGGAGCTGTTTTTT CASSQVTRGTGELFF
TRBJ1-1 few - TRBV11-2 TGTGCCAGCAGCTTAGCTAACACTGAAGCTTTCTTT CASSLANTEAFF
TRBJ2-3 - - TRBV5-1 TGCGCCAGCAGCTTTGAGGGCCCCCCAGATACGCAGTATTTT CASSFEGPPDTQYF
TRBJ1-1 - - TRBV7-2 TGTGCCAGCAGCTTCACCAGGGAGGTGAACACTGAAGCTTTCTTT CASSFTREVNTEAFF
TRBJ2-1 - - TRBV4-1 TGCGCCAGCAGCCAAGACGACGGCGCAGCGGTTATCTTC CASSQDDGAAVIF
TRBJ2-6 - - TRBV7-9 TGTGCCAGCAGCCCCCAGGGGGGGGCCAACGTCCTGACTTTC CASSPQGGANVLTF
TRBJ2-2 few TRBD1 TRBV27 TGTGCCAGCAGTTTTTGGGACAGGGCCACCGGGGAGCTGTTTTTT CASSFWDRATGELFF
TRBJ2-7 few TRBD1 TRBV18 TGTGCCAGCTCGCAGCGGTCGGGACAGGGGAGGTTCGAGCAGTACTTC CASSQRSGQGRFEQYF
TRBJ2-7 few TRBD2 TRBV11-3 TGTGCCAGCAGCCCGACTAGCGCGGTCTCCTACGAGCAGTACTTC CASSPTSAVSYEQYF
TRBJ2-3 - - TRBV29-1 TGCAGCGGGTTTGCGCCGACAGATACGCAGTATTTT CSGFAPTDTQYF
TRBJ2-2 once - TRBV6-4 TGTGCCAGCAAACGTGAACCGGGGGTCGGGGAGCTGTTTTTT CASKREPGVGELFF